Presented here are 11 T cell receptor beta chains from one specimen sequenced in a study of cytomegalovirus exposure and HLA in healthy donors. It was with 60 Vbeta and 13 Jbeta primers that the PCR ran. Repertoires were generated with immunoSEQ multiplex PCR, while TCRdb's copy carries only in-frame clones and drops some. Altogether approximately 140,000 clones are present, 81% being singletons, with the ten largest covering over 4.5%. The sample consisted of PBMCs. These TCRs come from a woman in her thirties or forties in good health and CMV-seropositive.

The chain recombines TRBV19 with TRBJ2-1; 8 bases agree with TRBD2. J was trimmed by 5 bases and V by 3 bases; bases with no gene match: 3. CDR1 and CDR2 (germline): LNHDA, SQIVND (reference sequence). There are 14 residues in the CDR3. CDR3 DNA: TGTGCCAGTAGTATTGGTAGCGGGAACAATGAGCAGTTCTTC. It specifies CASSIGSGNNEQFF.

The chain has TRBV28 and TRBJ1-1, with D maybe TRBD1 (5 bases). This CDR3 is built from 13 residues. Looked up from germline, CDR1 is MDHEN and CDR2 is SYDVKM. Trimming left V 3 bases short and J 3 bases short, with 8 bases between. The CDR3 loop reads CASSFLGDTEAFF. CDR3 nucleotides: TGTGCCAGCAGTTTTTTAGGGGACACTGAAGCTTTCTTT.

This clone was counted only a few times. The J gene is TRBJ1-1, the V gene TRBV7-3; D is possibly TRBD1 (6 bases). V shed 4 bases and J shed 5 bases, with 11 bases lying between them. Per the germline V gene, CDR1 is SGHTA and CDR2 is FQGTGA. The CDR3 spans 13 residues. The CDR3 coding sequence is TGTGCCAGCAGCTCAATGAGGGGGACTGAAGCTTTCTTT. Translated, it gives CASSSMRGTEAFF.

This chain joins TRBV13 and TRBJ2-1; weak D call: TRBD2 (8 bases). This CDR3 contains 16 residues. Germline V gene sequence: CDR1 PRHDT, CDR2 FYEKMQ (reference sequence). Trimming left V 1 base short and J 10 bases short, with 20 bases between. CDR3 DNA: TGTGCCAGCAGCTTAGAGGGGGCCAGCGGGAGTTGGGAGCAGTTCTTC. It specifies CASSLEGASGSWEQFF.

The chain employs TRBV18 and TRBJ1-6, with 11 bases fitting TRBD1. V was pared by 3 bases and J by 6 bases, with 4 bases of the junction left unmatched. The CDR3 is made up of 16 amino acids. CDR1 and CDR2 from the germline V gene are KGHSH and LQKENI. The CDR3 sequence is CASSPSGTGGNSPLHF. The CDR3 coding sequence is TGTGCCAGCTCACCGTCCGGGACAGGGGGTAATTCACCCCTCCACTTT.

CDR3 loop: CAYPGQGSSYNEQFF. CDR3 sequence (DNA): TGTGCCTACCCGGGGCAGGGGAGCTCCTACAATGAGCAGTTCTTC. The chain uses TRBV5-4 and TRBJ2-1; maybe TRBD1 (6 bases). The germline V and J ends were trimmed by 10 bases and 0 bases, with 17 bases remaining between them. The CDR3 sequence is 15 residues long. Germline V gives CDR1 SGHNT, CDR2 YYREEE (reference sequence).

The chain uses TRBV7-8 and TRBJ2-7, with a weak D call TRBD1 (6 bases). This CDR3 spans 14 amino acids. Trimming took 1 base from V and 2 from J, leaving 9 bases between them. The germline V gene has CDR1 SGHVS and CDR2 FQNEAQ. The CDR3 coding sequence is TGTGCCAGCAGCTTAGGGACAGTCACCTACGAGCAGTACTTC. This sequence encodes CASSLGTVTYEQYF.

The rearrangement joins TRBV10-3 to TRBJ1-1, with D unclear. CDR3 size: 11 residues. Germline lookup yields CDR1 ENHRY and CDR2 SYGVKD. Trimming stripped 7 bases from V and 3 bases from J, with 6 bases between. The CDR3 nucleotides read TGTGCCATCATGTCCGACACTGAAGCTTTCTTT. Its translation: CAIMSDTEAFF.

The chain is built from TRBV6-5 and TRBJ1-1; 8 positions match TRBD1. The CDR3 sequence is 12 residues long. V gave up 6 bases and J gave up 7 bases; unmatched junction bases: 4. The V gene's germline CDR1 is MNHEY and CDR2 SVGAGI. The DNA for the CDR3 is TGTGCCAGCAGAACCGGGACAGGTGAAGCTTTCTTT. Its protein product is CASRTGTGEAFF.

Here the CDR3 reads CASSSRGSADTGELFF. The CDR3 DNA reads as TGTGCCAGCAGCTCCAGGGGCAGCGCGGACACCGGGGAGCTGTTTTTT. This chain links TRBV7-2 with TRBJ2-2; a weak D match, TRBD1 (6 bases). The CDR3 has 16 residues. The germline V gene encodes CDR1 SGHTA and CDR2 FQGNSA. Trimming left V 4 bases short and J 3 bases short, with 15 bases between.

This clone occurred a few times. This chain links TRBV27 with TRBJ2-7, with D possibly being TRBD2 (6 bases). V lost 6 bases and J 2 bases, leaving 20 bases between the germline ends. CDR1 and CDR2 (germline): MNHEY, SMNVEV (reference sequence). The length of the CDR3 is 16 residues. The CDR3 region has the DNA TGTGCCAGCAGCCGATCGGGACTCCGAACAACCTACGAGCAGTACTTC. Its protein product is CASSRSGLRTTYEQYF.